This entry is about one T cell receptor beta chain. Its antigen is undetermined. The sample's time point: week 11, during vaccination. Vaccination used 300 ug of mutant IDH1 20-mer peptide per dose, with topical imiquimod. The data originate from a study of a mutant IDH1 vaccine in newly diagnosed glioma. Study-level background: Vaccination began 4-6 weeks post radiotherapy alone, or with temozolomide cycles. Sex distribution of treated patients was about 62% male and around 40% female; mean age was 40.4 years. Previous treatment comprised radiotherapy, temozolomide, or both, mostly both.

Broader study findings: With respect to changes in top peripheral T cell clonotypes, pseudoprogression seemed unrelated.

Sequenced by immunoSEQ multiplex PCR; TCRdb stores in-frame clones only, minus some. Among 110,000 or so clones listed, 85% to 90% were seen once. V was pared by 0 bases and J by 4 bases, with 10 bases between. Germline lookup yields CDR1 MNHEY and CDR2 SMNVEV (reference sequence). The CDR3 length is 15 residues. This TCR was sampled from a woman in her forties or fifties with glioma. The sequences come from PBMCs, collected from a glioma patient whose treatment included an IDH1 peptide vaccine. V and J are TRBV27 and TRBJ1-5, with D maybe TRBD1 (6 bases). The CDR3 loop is CASSLSGHPNQPQHF. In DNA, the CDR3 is TGTGCCAGCAGTTTATCGGGACACCCGAATCAGCCCCAGCATTTT.